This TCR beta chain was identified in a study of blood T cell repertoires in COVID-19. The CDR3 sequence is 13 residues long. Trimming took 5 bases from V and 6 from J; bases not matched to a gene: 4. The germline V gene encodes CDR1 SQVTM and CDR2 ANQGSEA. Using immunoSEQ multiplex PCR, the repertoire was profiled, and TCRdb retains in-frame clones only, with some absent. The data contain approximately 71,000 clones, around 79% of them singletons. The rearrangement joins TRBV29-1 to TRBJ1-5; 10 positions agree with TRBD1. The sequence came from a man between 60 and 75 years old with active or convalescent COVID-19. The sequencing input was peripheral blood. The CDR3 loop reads CSVRQGAGQPQHF. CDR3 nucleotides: TGCAGCGTTAGACAGGGGGCTGGTCAGCCCCAGCATTTT.